These 30 T cell receptor beta chains share one sample of origin, sequenced in a study of shared clonotypes between healthy human individuals. Generated by immunoSEQ multiplex PCR, the TCRdb table keeps only in-frame clones and is missing some. The table shows about 2.3 million clones, with approximately 93% occurring only once. Sequences were obtained from naive CD4+ T cells from PBMCs. Documented subset: CD45RA+ positively selected. The receptors were gathered from a man between 18 and 29 years old in good health. Some clones in this sample may be carry-over from other donors' samples.

The chain recombines TRBV5-1 with TRBJ2-1; 7 bases are a match to TRBD2. This CDR3 comprises 15 residues. Germline CDR1 and CDR2: SGHRS and YFSETQ. V gave up 6 bases and J gave up 9 bases; unmatched junction bases: 15. The CDR3 nucleotides are TGCGCCAGCATTAAGTTAGCGGGTGGTCAGGGTGAGCAGTTCTTC. This sequence encodes CASIKLAGGQGEQFF.

V gene TRBV4-3 combines with J gene TRBJ2-1; tentatively, D is TRBD1 (7 bases). Trimming cost V 1 base and J 4 bases, with 14 bases left between them. CDR1 is LGHNA and CDR2 is YSLEER in the germline V gene. This CDR3 spans 16 amino acids. The CDR3 DNA sequence: TGCGCCAGCAGCCAAGCCCCTGCGGGACAGTACAATGAGCAGTTCTTC. As protein: CASSQAPAGQYNEQFF.

Concerning this clone: The same CDR3 is also encoded by other DNA sequences in this sample. The chain employs TRBV6-5 and TRBJ1-3; D uncertain. The CDR3 is 15 amino acids. Trimming shortened V by 0 bases and J by 0 bases, and 6 bases separated the two germline ends. Germline values: CDR1 MNHEY, CDR2 SVGAGI. CDR3 nucleotide sequence: TGTGCCAGCAGTTACTCAGGGTACTCTGGAAACACCATATATTTT. Translated, it gives CASSYSGYSGNTIYF.

With respect to this clone: Additional DNA sequences in this sample encode the identical CDR3. The genes are TRBV28 and TRBJ1-2; D uncertain. CDR1 is MDHEN and CDR2 is SYDVKM in the germline V gene. V lost 2 bases and J lost 4, with 5 bases in between. CDR3 size: 12 residues. CDR3 sequence (DNA): TGTGCCAGCAGTTTAAGCTTCTATGGCTACACCTTC. It encodes CASSLSFYGYTF.

As to this clone: The sample carries other DNA sequences with the same CDR3. The chain has TRBV9 and TRBJ1-4; TRBD1 matches at 8 bases. V dropped 3 bases and J dropped 7; count of bases not matched to a gene: 8. The CDR3 loop spans 15 amino acids. The germline gives CDR1 SGDLS, CDR2 YYNGEE. CDR3 nucleotide sequence: TGTGCCAGCAGCGGGGGTCAGGGGGCCGGTGAAAAACTGTTTTTT. It codes for CASSGGQGAGEKLFF.

This chain connects TRBV6-6 to TRBJ2-7; 9 bases match TRBD1. The length of the CDR3 is 14 residues. The germline V gene has CDR1 MNHNY and CDR2 SVGAGI (reference sequence). This chain's CDR3 is CAARSGTGQYEQYF. CDR3 nucleotides: TGTGCAGCGAGATCCGGGACAGGGCAGTACGAGCAGTACTTC.

V and J are TRBV2 and TRBJ2-2; TRBD2 is a possible D gene (5 bases). The CDR3 loop spans 14 amino acids. Trimming shortened V by 2 bases and J by 7 bases, and 11 bases separated the two germline ends. In germline, CDR1 is SNHLY, CDR2 FYNNEI. CDR3 protein: CASSEFWTDGELFF. For the CDR3, the DNA is TGTGCCAGCAGTGAATTCTGGACTGACGGGGAGCTGTTTTTT.

This clone has a handful of counts. The V call is TRBV5-1, the J call TRBJ2-1; 7 bases align to TRBD2. The CDR3 length is 16 residues. The V and J ends lost 5 bases and 0 bases, in that order; junction bases with no gene match: 8. In germline, CDR1 is SGHRS, CDR2 YFSETQ. The CDR3 is CASSSSGGSSYNEQFF. The CDR3 DNA is TGCGCCAGCAGTTCTAGCGGAGGGAGCTCCTACAATGAGCAGTTCTTC.

This chain joins TRBV9 and TRBJ2-7, with 8 bases aligning to TRBD2. Germline CDR1 is SGDLS and CDR2 is YYNGEE. The CDR3 has 15 amino acids. Losses at the gene ends were 4 bases for V and 0 bases for J; bases not matched to a gene: 6. CDR3 sequence reads: CASSKGGTSSYEQYF. The CDR3, as DNA: TGTGCCAGCAGCAAAGGGGGGACTAGCTCCTACGAGCAGTACTTC.

This chain joins TRBV5-1 and TRBJ2-2, with 9 positions matching TRBD1. Germline-derived CDR1 and CDR2 are SGHRS and YFSETQ. The CDR3 loop spans 14 amino acids. V was clipped by 3 bases and J by 6 bases; unmatched bases: 3. DNA for the CDR3: TGCGCCAGCAGCTGGGGACAGGGATCCGGGGAGCTGTTTTTT. Amino acid sequence: CASSWGQGSGELFF.

This chain links TRBV4-1 with TRBJ2-2, with D hard to call. V was pared by 6 bases and J by 6 bases, with 23 bases between. Per the germline V gene, CDR1 is MGHRA and CDR2 is YSYEKL. The CDR3 has 17 residues. The CDR3: CASSHRAAPQTSGELFF. CDR3 coding DNA: TGCGCCAGCAGTCATCGGGCGGCACCCCAGACGTCCGGGGAGCTGTTTTTT.

V is TRBV20-1 and J is TRBJ2-7; the match to TRBD2 covers 11 bases. CDR1 and CDR2 from the germline V gene are DFQATT and SNEGSKA (reference sequence). This CDR3 is built from 11 residues. The V and J ends lost 6 bases and 10 bases, in that order; junction bases with no gene match: 5. As DNA, the CDR3 is TGCAGTGCACCCCTAGCGGGAGGACAGTACTTC. Residues: CSAPLAGGQYF.

The chain is built from TRBV6-5 and TRBJ2-7, with 8 bases identical to TRBD2. The V and J ends lost 6 bases and 2 bases, in that order; junction bases with no gene match: 9. CDR1 is MNHEY and CDR2 is SVGAGI in the germline V gene. CDR3 length equals 15 residues. CDR3 region: CASRPDSSGTYEQYF. CDR3 DNA: TGTGCCAGCAGGCCGGACAGTAGCGGGACCTACGAGCAGTACTTC.

The rearrangement uses TRBV19 and TRBJ1-2, with TRBD1 as a possible D gene (5 bases). This CDR3 has 13 residues. Germline V gene data show CDR1 as LNHDA and CDR2 as SQIVND (reference sequence). V was pared by 6 bases and J by 5 bases, with 13 bases between. CDR3 loop: CASSTRTSYGYTF. The CDR3 DNA is TGTGCCAGTAGCACCCGGACATCTTATGGCTACACCTTC.

V usage is TRBV28 and J usage is TRBJ2-7; possible D gene TRBD2, 5 bases. The CDR3 has 13 amino acids. Trimming removed 7 bases from V and 2 bases from J, with 12 bases in between. Germline V gene sequence: CDR1 MDHEN, CDR2 SYDVKM. The CDR3 is CASKGGHTYEQYF. CDR3 DNA sequence: TGTGCCAGCAAGGGCGGGCATACCTACGAGCAGTACTTC.

J is TRBJ1-2 and V is TRBV14; D may be TRBD1 (5 bases). V was pared by 4 bases and J by 7 bases, with 16 bases between. This CDR3 contains 14 residues. From germline, CDR1 is SGHDN and CDR2 FVKESK. The CDR3 loop reads CASSLVGGRAGYTF. The DNA for the CDR3 is TGTGCCAGCAGCCTAGTGGGGGGAAGAGCTGGCTACACCTTC.

The chain employs TRBV30 and TRBJ1-6; D is uncertain. The CDR3 length is 12 residues. Per germline, CDR1 GTSNPN and CDR2 SVGIG (reference sequence). The ends were cut back, 3 bases at V and 10 bases at J, with 10 bases in the middle. The CDR3 spells CAWRHPGSPLHF. The CDR3 DNA reads as TGTGCCTGGAGGCACCCTGGGTCACCCCTCCACTTT.

This clone is a singleton in its sample. The chain carries TRBV2 and TRBJ2-2, with TRBD1 matching over 7 bases. This CDR3 spans 14 amino acids. V trimming: 8 bases; J trimming: 0 bases; junction bases outside the gene matches: 3. Germline CDR1 reads SNHLY; CDR2 reads FYNNEI. DNA for the CDR3: TGTGCCAGCGGGGACAGTTCGAACACCGGGGAGCTGTTTTTT. Its protein product is CASGDSSNTGELFF.

This sequence joins TRBV4-1 and TRBJ2-6; 7 nucleotides match TRBD1. V dropped 3 bases and J dropped 2; count of bases not matched to a gene: 7. The CDR3 is 17 residues long. Germline V gene data show CDR1 as MGHRA and CDR2 as YSYEKL. Here the CDR3 reads CASSQRDSTTGANVLTF. CDR3 bases: TGCGCCAGCAGCCAGAGGGACAGCACCACTGGGGCCAACGTCCTGACTTTC.

V gene TRBV5-1 combines with J gene TRBJ2-7; no clear D gene. This CDR3 spans 14 amino acids. V was shortened by 0 bases and J by 0 bases, with 7 bases between the two germline ends. Germline V gene data show CDR1 as SGHRS and CDR2 as YFSETQ. The CDR3 spells CASSLEGHSYEQYF. The CDR3 bases are TGCGCCAGCAGCTTGGAAGGCCACTCCTACGAGCAGTACTTC.

CDR3 sequence: CASSDGNYGYTF. The CDR3 DNA sequence: TGTGCCAGCAGTGACGGGAACTATGGCTACACCTTC. The chain recombines TRBV7-9 with TRBJ1-2, with no clear D. Trimming removed 6 bases at V and 2 bases at J, with 7 bases between. The CDR3 runs to 12 residues. The germline gives CDR1 SEHNR, CDR2 FQNEAQ (reference sequence).

The V gene is TRBV6-5, the J gene TRBJ2-5, with no clear D. Trimming left V 4 bases short and J 1 base short, with 10 bases between. There are 14 residues in the CDR3. Germline V gene lookup returns CDR1 MNHEY and CDR2 SVGAGI. DNA of the CDR3: TGTGCCAGCAGTTGGAACAGACGCCAAGAGACCCAGTACTTC. Its protein is CASSWNRRQETQYF.

The CDR3 DNA reads TGCAGCGTTGTCCTAGGACAGGTCTACGAGCAGTACTTC. Amino acids: CSVVLGQVYEQYF. The chain combines TRBV29-1 with TRBJ2-7; 7 bases match TRBD1. J gave up 3 bases and V 4 bases, and 6 bases lay outside the gene matches. This CDR3 is 13 amino acids long. The germline CDR1 and CDR2 sequences are SQVTM and ANQGSEA.

This sequence joins TRBV19 and TRBJ2-7; 11 bases map to TRBD2. V lost 7 bases to trimming and J lost 5 bases; unmatched junction nucleotides: 10. This CDR3 has 15 residues. CDR1 is LNHDA and CDR2 is SQIVND in the germline V gene (reference sequence). In DNA form, the CDR3 reads TGTGCCAGTATTGTAGTAGCGGGAGGGTGTGACGAGCAGTACTTC. This translates into CASIVVAGGCDEQYF.

The chain is built from TRBV7-3 and TRBJ2-1, with 10 bases that match TRBD2. The CDR3 totals 14 residues. V lost 5 bases to trimming and J lost 7 bases; unmatched junction nucleotides: 5. Looked up from germline, CDR1 is SGHTA and CDR2 is FQGTGA. The CDR3 region is CASSKGGLANEQFF. The CDR3 nucleotides read TGTGCCAGCAGCAAAGGGGGACTAGCGAATGAGCAGTTCTTC.

This clone was seen just once. The chain carries TRBV6-6 and TRBJ1-1; D is perhaps TRBD1 (6 bases). This CDR3 region has 16 residues. In germline, CDR1 is MNHNY, CDR2 SVGAGI (reference sequence). Trimming left V 7 bases short and J 0 bases short, with 18 bases between. CDR3 sequence (DNA): TGTGCCAGCAACGACCTGGACAGAAGTTTGAACACTGAAGCTTTCTTT. This gives the protein CASNDLDRSLNTEAFF.

The chain joins TRBV5-5 to TRBJ1-2; D remains unclear. The V end was cut by 3 bases, the J end by 4 bases, with 10 bases between. This CDR3 is built from 13 residues. Germline V CDR1 and CDR2: SGHKS, YYEKEE (reference sequence). CDR3 in DNA: TGTGCCAGCAGCTCCGTCATGACCTATGGCTACACCTTC. This translates into CASSSVMTYGYTF.

V usage is TRBV6-1 and J usage is TRBJ2-5; weak D call: TRBD2 (6 bases). There are 15 residues in the CDR3. Germline V gives CDR1 MNHNS, CDR2 SASEGT. V lost 3 bases to trimming and J lost 1 base, with 12 bases between them. The CDR3 sequence is CASSEEGGAQETQYF. DNA for the CDR3: TGTGCCAGCAGTGAGGAAGGCGGGGCCCAAGAGACCCAGTACTTC.

The chain recombines TRBV28 with TRBJ2-1; D could derive from TRBD1 or TRBD2 (5 bases each). Germline V gene lookup returns CDR1 MDHEN and CDR2 SYDVKM. The V end lost 2 bases, the J end lost 6 bases, and 20 bases lay between the germline ends. The CDR3 runs 17 residues. The DNA of the CDR3 is TGTGCCAGCAGTTTAAACGGGCCGGGGACCCTTCGCAATGAGCAGTTCTTC. Its protein is CASSLNGPGTLRNEQFF.

This chain joins TRBV4-1 and TRBJ2-5; D gene unclear. Trimming cost V 8 bases and J 2 bases, with 24 bases left between them. This CDR3 region has 17 residues. Per the germline V gene, CDR1 is MGHRA and CDR2 is YSYEKL. CDR3 in amino acids: CASSTTRIGVPQETQYF. In nucleotides, the CDR3 is TGCGCCAGCTCCACTACACGGATTGGGGTCCCACAAGAGACCCAGTACTTC.